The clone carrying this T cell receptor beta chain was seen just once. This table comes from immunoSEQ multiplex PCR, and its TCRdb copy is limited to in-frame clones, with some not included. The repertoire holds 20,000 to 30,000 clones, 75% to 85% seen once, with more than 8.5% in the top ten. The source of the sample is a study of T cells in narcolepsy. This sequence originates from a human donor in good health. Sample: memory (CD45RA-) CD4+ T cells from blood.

CDR3 bases: TGTGCCAGCAGCCAAAGCGGTAATGAGCAGTTCTTC. The encoded protein is CASSQSGNEQFF. The chain carries TRBV14 and TRBJ2-1; maybe TRBD2 (5 bases). The CDR3 has 12 amino acids. The V end was cut by 2 bases, the J end by 7 bases, with 6 bases between. Per germline, CDR1 SGHDN and CDR2 FVKESK.